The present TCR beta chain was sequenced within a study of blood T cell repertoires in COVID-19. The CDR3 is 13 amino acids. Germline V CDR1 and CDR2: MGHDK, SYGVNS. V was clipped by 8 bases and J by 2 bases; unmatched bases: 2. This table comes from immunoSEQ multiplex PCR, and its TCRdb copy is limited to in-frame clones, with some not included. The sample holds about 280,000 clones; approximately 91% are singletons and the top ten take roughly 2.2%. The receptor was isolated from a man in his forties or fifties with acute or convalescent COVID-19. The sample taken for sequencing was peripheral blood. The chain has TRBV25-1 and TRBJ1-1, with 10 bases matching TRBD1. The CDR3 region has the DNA TGTGCCAGCCGACAGGGGGCCAACACTGAAGCTTTCTTT. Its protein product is CASRQGANTEAFF.